This T cell receptor beta chain was obtained from a study of identical twins. One entry per CDR3 protein results from TCRdb running MiXCR on the 5' RACE reads. The sample includes 500,000 to 600,000 distinct CDR3 sequences, about 20% of them seen just once. On this clonotype: Its antigen is currently unknown.

Study-wide results and caveats: Models underestimated how often monozygotic twins shared out-of-frame TCR alpha. Alpha sequences that were out-of-frame and twin-shared showed an excess of low generation probability.

Germline loops: CDR1 GTSNPN, CDR2 SVGIG (reference sequence). This CDR3 has 15 residues. V lost 3 bases and J lost 1, with 15 bases in between. A further study also used this sample, focusing on T cells expressing NK-cell markers.

The chain joins TRBV30 to TRBJ2-5, with D maybe TRBD2 (6 bases). Sequencing was carried out using CD4+ T cells sorted from blood. This receptor was identified in a woman between 18 and 29 years old in good health. The CDR3 DNA sequence: TGTGCCTGGAGCGAAAAGCGGGCCTTCCAAGAGACCCAGTACTTC. Translating it yields CAWSEKRAFQETQYF.